These 20 T cell receptor beta chains were sequenced from one sample in a study of T cells after yellow fever vaccination. TCRdb re-called the 5' RACE reads through MiXCR, storing one row per CDR3 protein. The sample shows roughly 340,000 distinct CDR3 sequences, 8.7% of them seen only once. Source: PBMCs, taken on the day of the first yellow fever vaccination. Receptor source: a man between 18 and 29 years old who received the YFV17D yellow fever vaccine.

The rearrangement links TRBV20-1 to TRBJ2-7; 7 bases map to TRBD1. Trimming took 0 bases from V and 1 from J; bases not matched to a gene: 6. The CDR3 is made up of 15 amino acids. From germline, CDR1 is DFQATT and CDR2 SNEGSKA (reference sequence). CDR3 DNA: TGCAGTGCTAGAGATAAACAGGGGCTGTCCTACGAGCAGTACTTC. Protein product: CSARDKQGLSYEQYF.

The chain joins TRBV2 to TRBJ2-7; possible D gene TRBD1, 6 bases. This CDR3 region has 18 residues. Germline V gives CDR1 SNHLY, CDR2 FYNNEI. V lost 11 bases and J lost 3, with 32 bases in between. CDR3 sequence reads: CAFTPGSGAGRLNYEQYF. Here the CDR3 DNA reads TGTGCCTTCACCCCGGGGTCAGGGGCGGGTCGTTTAAACTACGAGCAGTACTTC.

V is TRBV21-1 and J is TRBJ1-2. TRBV21-1 counts as a pseudogene. The CDR3 contains 13 residues. CDR3 sequence reads: CASASIVPYGYTF. The CDR3 nucleotides read TGTGCCAGCGCATCGATAGTTCCCTATGGCTACACCTTC.

This clonotype appeared a few times. The chain employs TRBV7-3 and TRBJ2-1; D ambiguous. Trimming took off 0 bases at V and 9 bases at J, with 6 bases between the two ends. The CDR3 spans 12 residues. The germline gives CDR1 SGHTA, CDR2 FQGTGA. This CDR3 is CASSLTYAEQFF. The CDR3 nucleotides are TGTGCCAGCAGCTTAACGTATGCTGAGCAGTTCTTC.

This clonotype has a handful of counts. The chain uses TRBV25-1 and TRBJ1-4; D not certain. Trimming shortened V by 4 bases and J by 11 bases, and 11 bases separated the two germline ends. The CDR3 has 12 residues. Germline V lookup: CDR1 MGHDK, CDR2 SYGVNS. The CDR3 region has the DNA TGTGCCAGCAGTGTCGTACAAGGGAAACTGTTTTTT. Translated, it gives CASSVVQGKLFF.

V and J are TRBV10-3 and TRBJ2-3; TRBD1 might be the D (8 bases). Looked up from germline, CDR1 is ENHRY and CDR2 is SYGVKD. The CDR3 loop spans 13 amino acids. V was clipped by 7 bases and J by 5 bases, with 13 bases between them. This CDR3 reads CAINTGGVDTQYF. CDR3 nucleotide sequence: TGTGCCATCAATACAGGGGGGGTAGATACGCAGTATTTT.

This chain uses TRBV5-4 with TRBJ2-2; 9 positions agree with TRBD2. This CDR3 contains 18 residues. V gave up 3 bases and J gave up 6 bases; unmatched junction bases: 15. Germline V gene data show CDR1 as SGHNT and CDR2 as YYREEE (reference sequence). The CDR3: CASSWGSGAGGYAGELFF. CDR3 coding DNA: TGTGCCAGCAGCTGGGGAAGCGGAGCGGGGGGTTACGCCGGGGAGCTGTTTTTT.

This clonotype appeared many times. The chain employs TRBV6-2 or TRBV6-3 and TRBJ2-2; D remains ambiguous. Between the trimmed V and J ends, which lost 0 bases and 7 bases, there was a span of 3 bases. Germline-derived CDR1 and CDR2 are MNHEY and SVGEGT. The CDR3 has 12 residues. CDR3 sequence (DNA): TGTGCCAGCAGTTACTCGCGCGGGGAGCTGTTTTTT. Translation gives CASSYSRGELFF.

This clonotype was detected a few times. This chain connects TRBV10-3 to TRBJ1-5, with TRBD1 as a possible D gene (5 bases). The length of the CDR3 is 13 residues. Per germline, CDR1 ENHRY and CDR2 SYGVKD. With 0 bases removed from V and 5 bases from J, the gap between germline ends came to 5 bases. The CDR3 sequence is CAISESGDQPQHF. CDR3 nucleotides: TGTGCCATCAGTGAGTCGGGGGATCAGCCCCAGCATTTT.

Many counts were recorded for this clonotype. The chain recombines TRBV5-1 with TRBJ2-7; 12 bases agree with TRBD1. Trimming removed 4 bases from V and 4 bases from J; junction bases left unmatched: 6. CDR1 SGHRS and CDR2 YFSETQ come from the germline V gene. The CDR3 runs 15 residues. The CDR3, as DNA: TGCGCCAGCAGCCTGGGGGACAGGGGGCAATACGAGCAGTACGTC. It specifies CASSLGDRGQYEQYV.

This rearrangement joins TRBV12-3 or TRBV12-4 to TRBJ1-1; D uncertain. Trimming removed 6 bases from V and 8 bases from J, with 16 bases in between. This CDR3 region has 13 residues. The CDR3 is CASSSPGWAEAFF. In nucleotides, the CDR3 is TGTGCCAGCAGCTCACCAGGATGGGCAGAAGCTTTCTTT.

This clonotype was seen only a few times. The chain has TRBV27 and TRBJ2-7; possibly TRBD1 for D (6 bases). This CDR3 has 13 residues. CDR1 and CDR2 (germline): MNHEY, SMNVEV (reference sequence). V was cut by 5 bases and J by 5 bases, with 13 bases left in between. The CDR3 region is CASSGQGINEQYF. The CDR3 DNA reads TGTGCCAGCAGTGGGCAGGGGATCAACGAGCAGTACTTC.

This clonotype was seen a few times. V usage is TRBV29-1 and J usage is TRBJ2-5; possibly TRBD1 for D (5 bases). V lost 5 bases to trimming and J lost 5 bases, with 12 bases between them. The CDR3 extends over 12 amino acids. Germline V gives CDR1 SQVTM, CDR2 ANQGSEA. CDR3 coding DNA: TGCAGCGTTCGTAGGGGCCAGGAGACCCAGTACTTC. It codes for CSVRRGQETQYF. The whole variable domain, filled in from reference TRBV29-1 and TRBJ2-5, reads SAVISQKPSRDICQRGTSLTIQCQVDSQVTMMFWYRQQPGQSLTLIATANQGSEATYESGFVIDKFPISRPNLTFSTLTVSNMSPEDSSIYLCSVRRGQETQYFGPGTRLLVL.

This chain connects TRBV6-1 to TRBJ1-1; D gene unclear. Germline CDR1 MNHNS, CDR2 SASEGT. The CDR3 consists of 14 residues. Deletions cut 5 bases from V and 2 bases from J, with 12 bases between. The CDR3 protein is CASSTRRDNTEAFF. In DNA, the CDR3 is TGTGCCAGCAGTACCCGCAGAGACAACACTGAAGCTTTCTTT.

Only a few counts were recorded for this clonotype. The chain combines TRBV4-3 with TRBJ1-1; D call uncertain. V lost 1 base, J lost 4 bases, and 13 bases lay in between. Germline loops: CDR1 LGHNA, CDR2 YSLEER. The CDR3 has 15 amino acids. This CDR3 is CASSQGAPRPTEAFF. The CDR3 DNA is TGCGCCAGCAGCCAAGGGGCCCCTCGTCCCACTGAAGCTTTCTTT.

There are a few counts of this clonotype. The chain recombines TRBV29-1 with TRBJ2-2; 7 bases are a match to TRBD1. V dropped 4 bases and J dropped 4; count of bases not matched to a gene: 6. Germline CDR1 and CDR2: SQVTM and ANQGSEA. This CDR3 region has 14 residues. CDR3 region: CSVGVTGFTGELFF. The CDR3, as DNA: TGCAGCGTTGGTGTGACAGGGTTCACCGGGGAGCTGTTTTTT.

This clonotype has just a few counts. The chain couples TRBV30 to TRBJ1-5; 7 bases match TRBD1. After removal of 4 bases from V and 1 base from J, the junction contained 1 base not matched to a gene. CDR1 is GTSNPN, CDR2 SVGIG, per germline (reference sequence). The CDR3 has 13 residues. The CDR3 DNA follows: TGTGCCTGGAACAGGGGCAGCAATCAGCCCCAGCATTTT. Amino acid sequence: CAWNRGSNQPQHF.

This clonotype was observed a few times. This CDR3 reads CASSSQGTEIEYF. CDR3 sequence (DNA): TGTGCCAGCAGCTCCCAAGGAACCGAGATAGAGTACTTC. The J gene is TRBJ2-7, the V gene TRBV5-4; D gene unclear. The CDR3 has 13 residues. Deletions cut 3 bases from V and 11 bases from J, with 18 bases between. The germline V gene encodes CDR1 SGHNT and CDR2 YYREEE (reference sequence).

There are many counts of this clonotype. The chain has TRBV5-8 and TRBJ1-5; D is undetermined. The CDR3 has 15 residues. CDR1 is SGHTS, CDR2 YDEGEE, per germline. V was pared by 4 bases and J by 6 bases, with 17 bases between. Here the CDR3 DNA reads TGTGCCAGCAGCCAGCGTATTTGGGGAGTTCAGCCCCAGCATTTT. It specifies CASSQRIWGVQPQHF.

The table lists this clonotype with many counts. This rearrangement joins TRBV18 to TRBJ2-1, with 11 bases matching TRBD2. The germline V gene has CDR1 KGHSH and CDR2 LQKENI. Germline trimming cut 5 bases from V and 3 bases from J; bases unmatched to any gene: 6. This CDR3 is built from 16 residues. The chain's CDR3 is CASSTISGGVYNEQFF. The CDR3 bases are TGTGCCAGCTCAACGATTAGCGGGGGGGTCTACAATGAGCAGTTCTTC.